The clone carrying this TCR beta chain has just a few counts. This record comes from a study of shared clonotypes between healthy human individuals. This CDR3 region has 12 residues. Between the trimmed V and J ends, which lost 6 bases and 4 bases, there was a span of 10 bases. Germline CDR1 reads MNHEY; CDR2 reads SMNVEV (reference sequence). TCRdb's copy holds only in-frame clones and misses some; the assay was immunoSEQ multiplex PCR. The sample carries around 500,000 clones, approximately 80% recorded once. The chain is built from TRBV27 and TRBJ2-7, with a weak D call TRBD1 (6 bases). What was sequenced was PBMCs. This receptor was taken from a woman aged 40 to 55 in good health. Some clones in this sample may be carry-over from other donors' samples. CDR3: CASRIDRYEQYF. The DNA for the CDR3 is TGTGCCAGCAGGATTGACAGGTACGAGCAGTACTTC.